This T cell receptor beta chain is drawn from a study of sequential checkpoint blockade in melanoma. About the study: First-line arms were nivolumab then ipilimumab, or the reverse, randomized 1:1. Both treatment sequences were followed by maintenance nivolumab.

V shed 0 bases and J 9 bases; nucleotides not matched to a gene: 3. The CDR3 contains 14 residues. Germline CDR1 and CDR2: SGDLS and YYNGEE. Clones were read by immunoSEQ multiplex PCR, and TCRdb kept only the in-frame ones, dropping some. The sample includes approximately 11,000 clones, 78% of them seen just once. Regarding treatment: randomized to nivolumab then ipilimumab (arm A) or the reverse (arm B). DNA-damaging chemotherapy had not been given to any patient beforehand. Live CD3+CD8+ CD19− CD56− cells were sorted from PBMCs. The chain has TRBV9 and TRBJ1-5, with TRBD1 matching over 10 bases. This TCR derives from a human donor with melanoma. The material was CD8+ T cells sorted from blood (inferred from file names), obtained from a patient given nivolumab and ipilimumab in sequence. The CDR3 loop reads CASSVGDRGWPQHF. In DNA, the CDR3 is TGTGCCAGCAGCGTAGGGGACAGGGGTTGGCCCCAGCATTTT.